These T cell receptor beta chains were read from a single sample in a study of shared clonotypes between healthy human individuals. Measured with immunoSEQ multiplex PCR; TCRdb has only the in-frame clones, and not every one. This sample yields a few hundred thousand clones, of which roughly 84% are seen a single time; around 15% belongs to the top ten. Material for sequencing was memory CD8+ T cells sorted from blood. The receptors originated from a man younger than 35 in good health. The CDR3 runs from the conserved cysteine through the conserved F or W. Fields, in order: J gene, clone size, D gene, V gene, CDR3 protein, CDR3 DNA. The D gene is left open where the match is weak. The size entry is marked missing in some rows and otherwise reads once, few, many or a size class.

J: TRBJ2-3
size: -
D: -
V: TRBV30
CDR3: CAWVRAGLTTDTQYF
DNA: TGTGCCTGGGTTAGGGCAGGACTTACCACAGATACGCAGTATTTT

J: TRBJ2-1
size: -
D: -
V: TRBV6-5
CDR3: CASSYSGENYNEQFF
DNA: TGTGCCAGCAGTTACTCAGGGGAGAACTACAATGAGCAGTTCTTC

J: TRBJ2-1
size: -
D: TRBD2
V: TRBV6-5
CDR3: CASSYAASGRNEQFF
DNA: TGTGCCAGCAGTTACGCTGCTAGCGGGAGGAATGAGCAGTTCTTC

J: TRBJ2-5
size: -
D: -
V: TRBV5-5
CDR3: CASREPPGRETQYF
DNA: TGTGCCAGCAGGGAACCCCCGGGCCGGGAGACCCAGTACTTC

J: TRBJ2-7
size: -
D: -
V: TRBV7-9
CDR3: CASSLAGGQKSYEQYF
DNA: TGTGCCAGCAGCTTAGCGGGGGGACAGAAGTCCTACGAGCAGTACTTC

J: TRBJ2-7
size: -
D: -
V: TRBV11-2
CDR3: CASSLVQGIDEQYF
DNA: TGTGCCAGCAGCTTAGTCCAGGGTATCGACGAGCAGTACTTC

J: TRBJ2-3
size: -
D: -
V: TRBV11-2
CDR3: CASSLGSGGPQYF
DNA: TGTGCCAGCAGCTTGGGATCAGGAGGGCCGCAGTATTTT

J: TRBJ2-3
size: few
D: -
V: TRBV13
CDR3: CASSLYSTDTQYF
DNA: TGTGCCAGCAGCTTATACAGCACAGATACGCAGTATTTT

J: TRBJ2-7
size: few
D: TRBD1
V: TRBV11-2
CDR3: CASSFGTGGHYEQYF
DNA: TGTGCCAGCAGCTTCGGGACAGGGGGACACTACGAGCAGTACTTC

J: TRBJ1-2
size: -
D: -
V: TRBV2
CDR3: CASSEWDLRTNYGYTF
DNA: TGTGCCAGCAGTGAGTGGGATCTAAGGACTAACTATGGCTACACCTTC

J: TRBJ2-7
size: -
D: TRBD1
V: TRBV28
CDR3: CASSPFGTGDYEQYF
DNA: TGTGCCAGCAGCCCGTTTGGGACAGGGGACTACGAGCAGTACTTC

J: TRBJ2-7
size: -
D: TRBD2
V: TRBV27
CDR3: CASNRDPGGLVTYEQYF
DNA: TGTGCCAGCAATCGGGACCCCGGGGGACTAGTAACGTACGAGCAGTACTTC

J: TRBJ2-5
size: hyperexpanded
D: -
V: TRBV20-1
CDR3: CSALQETQYF
DNA: TGCAGTGCCCTACAAGAGACCCAGTACTTC

J: TRBJ2-3
size: few
D: -
V: TRBV27
CDR3: CASSLVGGGSSGAAQYF
DNA: TGTGCCAGCAGTTTAGTGGGAGGGGGCTCCTCCGGGGCCGCGCAGTATTTT

J: TRBJ2-1
size: -
D: TRBD2
V: TRBV6-5
CDR3: CASRLDAGGYNEQFF
DNA: TGTGCCAGCAGACTGGATGCGGGGGGATACAATGAGCAGTTCTTC

J: TRBJ2-7
size: -
D: -
V: TRBV11-2
CDR3: CASSLDLASEQYF
DNA: TGTGCCAGCAGCTTAGATCTAGCATCCGAGCAGTACTTC

J: TRBJ2-7
size: -
D: TRBD1
V: TRBV28
CDR3: CASSFDTGAHYYEQYF
DNA: TGTGCCAGCAGTTTCGATACAGGGGCACACTACTACGAGCAGTACTTC

J: TRBJ1-2
size: -
D: -
V: TRBV5-6
CDR3: CASSLRGRDKLYGYTF
DNA: TGTGCCAGCAGCTTGAGAGGCAGGGACAAGCTATATGGCTACACCTTC

J: TRBJ2-5
size: -
D: -
V: TRBV30
CDR3: CAWSLGLQETQYF
DNA: TGTGCCTGGAGTTTAGGACTCCAAGAGACCCAGTACTTC

J: TRBJ2-2
size: -
D: -
V: TRBV28
CDR3: CASSFAGYTGELFF
DNA: TGTGCCAGCAGTTTTGCAGGGTACACCGGGGAGCTGTTTTTT

J: TRBJ2-7
size: -
D: TRBD1
V: TRBV5-1
CDR3: CASSAWDRIKHEQYF
DNA: TGCGCCAGCAGCGCTTGGGACAGGATTAAGCACGAGCAGTACTTC

J: TRBJ1-5
size: -
D: -
V: TRBV5-6
CDR3: CASSLGRVNQPQHF
DNA: TGTGCCAGCAGCTTGGGCAGGGTTAACCAGCCCCAGCATTTT

J: TRBJ1-2
size: once
D: TRBD1
V: TRBV7-9
CDR3: CASSLETGGYGYTF
DNA: TGTGCCAGCAGCTTAGAGACAGGGGGCTATGGCTACACCTTC

J: TRBJ1-5
size: -
D: -
V: TRBV5-6
CDR3: CASSFGPGHQPQHF
DNA: TGTGCCAGCAGCTTTGGGCCAGGGCATCAGCCCCAGCATTTT

J: TRBJ2-1
size: -
D: -
V: TRBV5-1
CDR3: CASSWALGNEQFF
DNA: TGCGCCAGCAGCTGGGCTCTGGGAAATGAGCAGTTCTTC

J: TRBJ2-1
size: -
D: TRBD1
V: TRBV29-1
CDR3: CSVVGTGLYNEQFF
DNA: TGCAGCGTAGTAGGGACAGGTTTATACAATGAGCAGTTCTTC

J: TRBJ1-1
size: -
D: -
V: TRBV21-1
CDR3: CASSKTENTEAFF
DNA: TGTGCCAGCAGCAAAACAGAGAACACTGAAGCTTTCTTT

J: TRBJ2-7
size: -
D: TRBD1
V: TRBV7-6
CDR3: CASSWGQGSSYEQYF
DNA: TGTGCCAGCAGCTGGGGACAGGGGAGCTCCTACGAGCAGTACTTC

J: TRBJ1-2
size: -
D: -
V: TRBV27
CDR3: CASSPLGSNYGYTF
DNA: TGTGCCAGCAGTCCTTTGGGGAGTAACTATGGCTACACCTTC

J: TRBJ2-5
size: -
D: -
V: TRBV7-2
CDR3: CASSFNGRHQETQYF
DNA: TGTGCCAGCAGTTTTAATGGACGCCACCAAGAGACCCAGTACTTC

J: TRBJ1-4
size: -
D: -
V: TRBV2
CDR3: CASRDSANEKLFF
DNA: TGTGCCAGCAGGGACAGCGCGAATGAAAAACTGTTTTTT

J: TRBJ1-1
size: once
D: -
V: TRBV11-2
CDR3: CASSYLNTGSEAFF
DNA: TGTGCCAGCAGCTACCTTAATACAGGGTCTGAAGCTTTCTTT

J: TRBJ1-2
size: -
D: -
V: TRBV5-6
CDR3: CASSTVVYGYTF
DNA: TGTGCCAGCAGCACGGTTGTGTATGGCTACACCTTC

J: TRBJ2-7
size: -
D: -
V: TRBV9
CDR3: CASSSGLSGYEQYF
DNA: TGTGCCAGCAGCTCGGGACTTAGCGGTTACGAGCAGTACTTC

J: TRBJ1-2
size: -
D: -
V: TRBV6-5
CDR3: CASTGQGLYGYTF
DNA: TGTGCCAGCACAGGGCAGGGCCTCTATGGCTACACCTTC

J: TRBJ2-2
size: few
D: -
V: TRBV10-3
CDR3: CAISETTVSAGELFF
DNA: TGTGCCATCAGTGAAACGACAGTATCGGCCGGGGAGCTGTTTTTT

J: TRBJ2-5
size: -
D: -
V: TRBV2
CDR3: CASSNKKGPQETQYF
DNA: TGTGCCAGCAGCAATAAAAAGGGACCACAAGAGACCCAGTACTTC

J: TRBJ2-1
size: -
D: TRBD2
V: TRBV12-5
CDR3: CASLGGSYNEQFF
DNA: TGTGCTAGTTTGGGCGGGAGTTACAATGAGCAGTTCTTC

J: TRBJ2-1
size: -
D: TRBD2
V: TRBV7-2
CDR3: CASSSLAGPNNEQFF
DNA: TGTGCCAGCAGCTCTTTAGCGGGACCGAACAATGAGCAGTTCTTC

J: TRBJ2-2
size: -
D: TRBD2
V: TRBV29-1
CDR3: CSGSVAGGFGGELFF
DNA: TGCAGCGGTTCTGTAGCGGGAGGATTTGGCGGGGAGCTGTTTTTT

J: TRBJ2-7
size: once
D: -
V: TRBV18
CDR3: CASSPRDSLPSYEQYF
DNA: TGTGCCAGCTCACCTCGGGACTCTTTACCCTCCTACGAGCAGTACTTC